This T cell receptor (beta chain) was obtained from a study of glioma-infiltrating T cells after dendritic cell vaccination. Clones were read by immunoSEQ multiplex PCR, and TCRdb kept only the in-frame ones, dropping some. Of 50,000 to 75,000 clones listed, 85% are singletons. The CDR3 spans 16 residues. Trimming left V 3 bases short and J 3 bases short, with 15 bases between. CDR1 MGHRA and CDR2 YSYEKL come from the germline V gene. The time point is: after dendritic cell vaccination, including at tumor progression/relapse. This receptor was identified in a human donor with glioblastoma. J is TRBJ1-5 and V is TRBV4-1; maybe TRBD1 (6 bases). Sequenced material: blood, taken after dendritic cell vaccination. The CDR3 is CASSHTWTENNQPQHF. Here the CDR3 DNA reads TGCGCCAGCAGCCATACTTGGACAGAGAACAATCAGCCCCAGCATTTT.